This T cell receptor beta chain was sequenced in a study of PD-L1 blockade in urothelial cancer. Study-level information: Researchers found blood samples held a median of 141,255 T cells.

Profiling relied on immunoSEQ multiplex PCR, and the TCRdb table lists in-frame clones only, not all of them. Of more than 75,000 clones in the sample, 85% to 95% were seen once. Notes on this clone: The target antigen is unknown.

Germline loops: CDR1 MNHNS, CDR2 SASEGT. Trimming took 4 bases from V and 3 from J, leaving 13 bases between them. The CDR3 has 14 amino acids. General study findings and limits: Where pretreatment blood TCR clonality fell below the median, better survival was predicted.

The material sequenced was PBMCs, taken around atezolizumab (anti-PD-L1) treatment. The chain carries TRBV6-1 and TRBJ2-7, with no clear D. This sequence was found in a man between 60 and 75 years old with urothelial cancer. CDR3 in amino acids: CASSGGPWSYEQYF. In DNA form, the CDR3 reads TGTGCCAGCAGTGGCGGTCCCTGGAGCTACGAGCAGTACTTC.